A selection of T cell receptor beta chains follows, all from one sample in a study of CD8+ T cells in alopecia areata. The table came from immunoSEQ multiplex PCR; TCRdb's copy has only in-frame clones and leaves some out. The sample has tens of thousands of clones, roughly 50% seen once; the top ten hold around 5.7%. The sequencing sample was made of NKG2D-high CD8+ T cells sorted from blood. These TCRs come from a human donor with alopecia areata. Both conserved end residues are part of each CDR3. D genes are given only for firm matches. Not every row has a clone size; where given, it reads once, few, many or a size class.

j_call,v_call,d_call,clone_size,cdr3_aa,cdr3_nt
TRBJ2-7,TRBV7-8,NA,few,CASSFRSSYEQYF,TGTGCCAGCAGCTTTCGGAGCTCCTACGAGCAGTACTTC
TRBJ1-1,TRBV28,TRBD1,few,CASSKTGVASAFF,TGTGCCAGCAGTAAGACAGGGGTCGCTTCGGCTTTCTTT
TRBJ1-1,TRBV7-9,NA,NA,CASSFGTEAFF,TGTGCCAGCAGCTTTGGCACTGAAGCTTTCTTT
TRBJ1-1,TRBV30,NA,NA,CASGQNTEAFF,TGTGCCTCGGGACAGAACACTGAAGCTTTCTTT
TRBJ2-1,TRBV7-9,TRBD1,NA,CASTPTGGRRYNEQFF,TGTGCCAGCACCCCAACAGGGGGTCGAAGATACAATGAGCAGTTCTTC
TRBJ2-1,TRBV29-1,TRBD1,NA,CSVQSRDRVNNEQFF,TGCAGCGTCCAAAGCCGGGACAGGGTAAACAATGAGCAGTTCTTC
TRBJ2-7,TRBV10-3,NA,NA,CAISDTHEQYF,TGTGCCATCAGTGATACCCACGAGCAGTACTTC
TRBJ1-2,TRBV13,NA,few,CASSLQDNYGYTF,TGTGCCAGCAGCTTGCAGGATAACTATGGCTACACCTTC
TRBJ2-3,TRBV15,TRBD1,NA,CATSKMASTGSDTQYF,TGTGCCACCAGCAAAATGGCATCGACAGGGTCAGATACGCAGTATTTT
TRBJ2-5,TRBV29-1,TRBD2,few,CSVSPTSGSETQYF,TGCAGCGTAAGCCCGACTAGCGGGAGTGAGACCCAGTACTTC
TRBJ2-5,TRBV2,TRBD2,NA,CASLRGGAETQYF,TGTGCCAGCTTGCGGGGAGGGGCAGAGACCCAGTACTTC
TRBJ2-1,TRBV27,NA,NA,CASSFGRNNEQFF,TGTGCCAGCAGTTTTGGTCGGAACAATGAGCAGTTCTTC
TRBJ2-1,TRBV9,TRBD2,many,CASSVFSGGAYNEQFF,TGTGCCAGCAGCGTGTTCAGCGGGGGGGCCTACAATGAGCAGTTCTTC
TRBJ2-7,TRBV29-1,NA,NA,CSVEPGGPAEQYF,TGCAGCGTTGAGCCCGGGGGGCCGGCCGAGCAGTACTTC
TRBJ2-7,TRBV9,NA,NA,CASSAGSVGEQYF,TGTGCCAGCAGCGCGGGGTCCGTGGGGGAGCAGTACTTC
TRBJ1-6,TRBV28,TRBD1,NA,CASRPTGVNNSPLHF,TGTGCCAGCAGGCCGACAGGGGTGAATAATTCACCCCTCCACTTT
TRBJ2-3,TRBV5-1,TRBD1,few,CASSPWDSRTDTQYF,TGCGCCAGCAGCCCCTGGGACAGCCGCACAGATACGCAGTATTTT
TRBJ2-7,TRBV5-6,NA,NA,CASSSGDNEQYF,TGTGCCAGCAGCTCAGGGGACAACGAGCAGTACTTC
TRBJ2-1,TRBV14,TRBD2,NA,CASSHEGLAGANEQFF,TGTGCCAGCAGCCACGAGGGACTAGCGGGAGCGAATGAGCAGTTCTTC
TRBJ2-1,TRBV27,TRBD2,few,CASTGGDEQFF,TGTGCCAGCACGGGGGGTGATGAGCAGTTCTTC
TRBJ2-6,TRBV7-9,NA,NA,CASSAYRGGGANVLTF,TGTGCCAGCAGCGCTTACAGGGGAGGTGGGGCCAACGTCCTGACTTTC
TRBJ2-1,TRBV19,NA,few,CASSSFESDEQFF,TGTGCCAGTAGTAGCTTCGAATCCGATGAGCAGTTCTTC
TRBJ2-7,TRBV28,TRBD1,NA,CASSLTGVSEQYF,TGTGCCAGCAGTTTAACAGGGGTCAGCGAGCAGTACTTC
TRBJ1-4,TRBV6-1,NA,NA,CASSDGGGEKLFF,TGTGCCAGCAGTGACGGGGGCGGCGAAAAACTGTTTTTT